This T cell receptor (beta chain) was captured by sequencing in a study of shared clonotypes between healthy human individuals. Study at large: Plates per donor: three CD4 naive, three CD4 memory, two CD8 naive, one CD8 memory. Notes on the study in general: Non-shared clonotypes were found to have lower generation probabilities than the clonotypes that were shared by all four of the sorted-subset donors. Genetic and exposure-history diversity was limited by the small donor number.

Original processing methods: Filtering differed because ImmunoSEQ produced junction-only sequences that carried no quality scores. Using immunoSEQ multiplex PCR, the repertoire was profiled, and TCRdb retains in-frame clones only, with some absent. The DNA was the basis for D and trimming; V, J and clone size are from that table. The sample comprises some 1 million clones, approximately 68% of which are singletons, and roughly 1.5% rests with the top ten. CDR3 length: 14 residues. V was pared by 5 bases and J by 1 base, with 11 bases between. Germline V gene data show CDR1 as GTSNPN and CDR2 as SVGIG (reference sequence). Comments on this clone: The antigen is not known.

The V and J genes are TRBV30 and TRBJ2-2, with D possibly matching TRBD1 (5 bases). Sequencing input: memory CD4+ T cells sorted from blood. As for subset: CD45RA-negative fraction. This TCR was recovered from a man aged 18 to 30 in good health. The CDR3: CAWERTQNTGELFF. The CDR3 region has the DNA TGTGCCTGGGAAAGGACACAGAACACCGGGGAGCTGTTTTTT.